The rows below give T cell receptor beta chains drawn from one sample of a study of PD-L1 blockade in urothelial cancer. Method: immunoSEQ multiplex PCR; TCRdb's copy keeps in-frame clones and lacks some. The sample carries about 120,000 clones, approximately 90% recorded once. The sample was PBMCs, taken around atezolizumab (anti-PD-L1) treatment. The origin of the receptors is a man aged 55 to 70 with urothelial cancer. The CDR3 runs from the conserved cysteine through the conserved F or W. Fields, in order: D gene, V gene, J gene, clone size, CDR3 protein, CDR3 DNA. A D gene is named only where the DNA matches it firmly. Size tells how often a clone was seen (once, few, many) or the class of an expanded clone, and some rows leave it out.

D gene: .
V gene: TRBV28
J gene: TRBJ2-7
clone size: .
CDR3 protein: CASSLGTPSYEQYF
CDR3 DNA: TGTGCCAGCAGTTTAGGGACACCCTCCTACGAGCAGTACTTC

D gene: TRBD2
V gene: TRBV27
J gene: TRBJ2-4
clone size: .
CDR3 protein: CASSLAGVGKNIQYF
CDR3 DNA: TGTGCCAGCAGTCTAGCGGGGGTAGGCAAAAACATTCAGTACTTC

D gene: .
V gene: TRBV18
J gene: TRBJ1-5
clone size: few
CDR3 protein: CASSHGRVGQPQHF
CDR3 DNA: TGTGCCAGCTCCCACGGCAGGGTCGGACAGCCCCAGCATTTT

D gene: .
V gene: TRBV2
J gene: TRBJ1-1
clone size: .
CDR3 protein: CASSDPTGYTEAFF
CDR3 DNA: TGTGCCAGCAGTGACCCCACAGGATACACTGAAGCTTTCTTT

D gene: TRBD2
V gene: TRBV2
J gene: TRBJ2-1
clone size: .
CDR3 protein: CASNQPSGGLGNEQFF
CDR3 DNA: TGTGCCAGCAATCAGCCTAGCGGGGGCCTGGGGAATGAGCAGTTCTTC

D gene: TRBD1
V gene: TRBV27
J gene: TRBJ2-7
clone size: once
CDR3 protein: CASWDSSYEQYF
CDR3 DNA: TGTGCCAGTTGGGACAGCTCCTACGAGCAGTACTTC

D gene: TRBD1
V gene: TRBV5-1
J gene: TRBJ2-1
clone size: .
CDR3 protein: CASRGTGDIYNEQFF
CDR3 DNA: TGCGCCAGCAGGGGGACAGGGGATATCTACAATGAGCAGTTCTTC

D gene: .
V gene: TRBV23-1
J gene: TRBJ2-5
clone size: .
CDR3 protein: CASSQSKSDRQETQYF
CDR3 DNA: TGCGCCAGCAGTCAATCAAAGTCTGACAGACAAGAGACCCAGTACTTC

D gene: TRBD2
V gene: TRBV6-5
J gene: TRBJ2-1
clone size: .
CDR3 protein: CASSYGGSVYNEQFF
CDR3 DNA: TGTGCCAGCAGTTACGGCGGGAGCGTCTACAATGAGCAGTTCTTC

D gene: .
V gene: TRBV14
J gene: TRBJ2-7
clone size: once
CDR3 protein: CASSQQGYEQYF
CDR3 DNA: TGTGCCAGCAGCCAACAGGGCTACGAGCAGTACTTC

D gene: TRBD1
V gene: TRBV7-2
J gene: TRBJ1-3
clone size: .
CDR3 protein: CASSLRTGYSGNTIYF
CDR3 DNA: TGTGCCAGCAGCCTCAGGACAGGTTACTCTGGAAACACCATATATTTT

D gene: .
V gene: TRBV5-1
J gene: TRBJ2-5
clone size: .
CDR3 protein: CASSTRAAVVQETQYF
CDR3 DNA: TGCGCCAGCAGCACGAGGGCCGCCGTTGTCCAAGAGACCCAGTACTTC

D gene: .
V gene: TRBV4-3
J gene: TRBJ1-5
clone size: .
CDR3 protein: CASSQGEGSIVDQPQHF
CDR3 DNA: TGCGCCAGCAGCCAGGGGGAGGGGAGTATTGTGGATCAGCCCCAGCATTTT

D gene: TRBD2
V gene: TRBV5-4
J gene: TRBJ2-5
clone size: .
CDR3 protein: CASSPTSGEETQYF
CDR3 DNA: TGTGCCAGCAGCCCGACTAGCGGGGAAGAGACCCAGTACTTC

D gene: .
V gene: TRBV7-3
J gene: TRBJ2-7
clone size: .
CDR3 protein: CASSPFGQTYEQYF
CDR3 DNA: TGTGCCAGCAGCCCATTCGGACAGACCTACGAGCAGTACTTC

D gene: TRBD2
V gene: TRBV29-1
J gene: TRBJ2-5
clone size: .
CDR3 protein: CSVEGLAGAGTQYF
CDR3 DNA: TGCAGCGTTGAGGGACTAGCGGGGGCAGGGACCCAGTACTTC

D gene: TRBD1
V gene: TRBV7-9
J gene: TRBJ2-3
clone size: .
CDR3 protein: CASSLHGGTGRTDTQYF
CDR3 DNA: TGTGCCAGCAGCTTACATGGGGGGACAGGGAGGACAGATACGCAGTATTTT

D gene: .
V gene: TRBV6-5
J gene: TRBJ2-1
clone size: .
CDR3 protein: CASSYQAPYNEQFF
CDR3 DNA: TGTGCCAGCAGTTACCAGGCTCCCTACAATGAGCAGTTCTTC

D gene: .
V gene: TRBV19
J gene: TRBJ2-4
clone size: .
CDR3 protein: CASSQGFSGKNIQYF
CDR3 DNA: TGTGCCAGTAGTCAAGGCTTTTCGGGTAAAAACATTCAGTACTTC

D gene: TRBD1
V gene: TRBV5-1
J gene: TRBJ2-7
clone size: .
CDR3 protein: CASSSPGQVYEQYF
CDR3 DNA: TGCGCCAGCAGCTCACCGGGACAGGTCTACGAGCAGTACTTC

D gene: TRBD1
V gene: TRBV7-8
J gene: TRBJ2-7
clone size: .
CDR3 protein: CASSPRDRLTYEQYF
CDR3 DNA: TGTGCCAGCAGCCCTAGGGACAGACTCACCTACGAGCAGTACTTC

D gene: .
V gene: TRBV19
J gene: TRBJ2-5
clone size: .
CDR3 protein: CASTTGMAKETQYF
CDR3 DNA: TGTGCCAGTACCACCGGGATGGCTAAAGAGACCCAGTACTTC

D gene: TRBD1
V gene: TRBV7-9
J gene: TRBJ2-7
clone size: .
CDR3 protein: CASSPLGQGIPYEQYF
CDR3 DNA: TGTGCCAGCAGCCCACTGGGACAGGGAATCCCCTACGAGCAGTACTTC

D gene: TRBD2
V gene: TRBV19
J gene: TRBJ2-1
clone size: .
CDR3 protein: CASSLLAGVNNEQFF
CDR3 DNA: TGTGCCAGTAGTCTACTAGCGGGAGTTAACAATGAGCAGTTCTTC

D gene: TRBD2
V gene: TRBV19
J gene: TRBJ2-3
clone size: .
CDR3 protein: CASSIGSGGRTDTQYF
CDR3 DNA: TGTGCCAGTAGTATTGGGAGCGGGGGGAGGACAGATACGCAGTATTTT

D gene: .
V gene: TRBV27
J gene: TRBJ1-2
clone size: few
CDR3 protein: CASSFHTNYGYTF
CDR3 DNA: TGTGCCAGCAGTTTTCACACTAACTATGGCTACACCTTC

D gene: .
V gene: TRBV7-8
J gene: TRBJ1-5
clone size: .
CDR3 protein: CASSLRGNSNQPQHF
CDR3 DNA: TGTGCCAGCAGCTTAAGAGGGAATAGCAATCAGCCCCAGCATTTT

D gene: .
V gene: TRBV27
J gene: TRBJ1-6
clone size: .
CDR3 protein: CASSSQGPLSLHF
CDR3 DNA: TGTGCCAGCAGTTCACAGGGTCCCCTATCCCTCCACTTT

D gene: TRBD1
V gene: TRBV19
J gene: TRBJ2-2
clone size: .
CDR3 protein: CASSRDRANTGELFF
CDR3 DNA: TGTGCCAGTAGTAGGGACAGGGCGAACACCGGGGAGCTGTTTTTT